This TCR beta chain derives from a study of cytomegalovirus exposure and HLA in healthy donors. The study's findings and limits: In a later analysis, an Asian-associated ancestry cluster reportedly showed fewer N-insertions than the roughly 650-donor mean. Per a later analysis, HLA-associated TCR beta chains showed more clonal expansion than other, equally common TCR beta chains. Association of under 20,000 TCR beta sequences with HLA alleles was found at 0.05 false discovery rate in a later analysis. Certain indistinguishable V segments, among them TRBV6-2 and TRBV6-3, were excluded.

CDR1 and CDR2 from the germline V gene are SNHLY and FYNNEI. V lost 8 bases to trimming and J lost 2 bases; unmatched junction nucleotides: 3. CDR3 length: 15 residues. With 60 Vbeta and 13 Jbeta primers, the PCR was carried out. Assay: immunoSEQ multiplex PCR; the TCRdb copy retains only in-frame clones and omits some. The repertoire includes under 200,000 clones, approximately 73% of them detected once, and less than 1.5% sits in the top ten. Points on this clone: Its antigen is currently unknown.

This TCR was recovered from a man aged 50 or older in good health and CMV-seronegative. The specimen sequenced was PBMCs. The V gene is TRBV2, the J gene TRBJ2-2, with 12 nucleotides matching TRBD1. The chain's CDR3 is CASGGTGGNTGELFF. The CDR3 bases are TGTGCCAGCGGTGGGACAGGGGGCAACACCGGGGAGCTGTTTTTT.